The rows below give T cell receptor beta chains drawn from one sample of a study of blood T cell repertoires in COVID-19. Sequenced by immunoSEQ multiplex PCR; TCRdb stores in-frame clones only, minus some. The sample has some 240,000 clones; about four fifths are singletons. The sequenced sample was PBMCs or T cells enriched from blood (not recorded which). The receptors come from a man in his fifties or sixties who had recovered from COVID-19. Each CDR3 is given with its conserved first and last residue. Fields, in order: J gene, V gene, D gene, CDR3 protein. D genes are given only for firm matches.

>TRBJ1-2|TRBV15|-
CATSREIDTDYGYTF
>TRBJ2-7|TRBV6-5|-
CASSGPGVGSYEQYF
>TRBJ2-3|TRBV5-1|TRBD2
CASSWEPSGLTDTQYF
>TRBJ2-3|TRBV29-1|TRBD2
CSVAGLAESTDTQYF
>TRBJ2-7|TRBV4-2|TRBD2
CASSQERLAVTYEQYF
>TRBJ2-6|TRBV7-2|-
CASSPRAAGANVLTF
>TRBJ2-1|TRBV19|-
CASSIDRRGQKYNEQFF
>TRBJ2-1|TRBV3-1/TRBV3-2|-
CASSQVTYNEQFF
>TRBJ2-1|TRBV7-2|-
CASSLARGTYNEQFF
>TRBJ1-6|TRBV14|TRBD1
CASSRKTGPSSYNSPLHF
>TRBJ2-7|TRBV14|-
CASSQVVRAGEQYF
>TRBJ2-7|TRBV5-6|-
CASSLAYSYEQYF
>TRBJ2-2|TRBV28|-
CASSLWGRRSQGPGELFF
>TRBJ1-3|TRBV30|-
CAWSAGKFGNTIYF
>TRBJ1-6|TRBV19|TRBD1
CASKKGQGNNSPLHF
>TRBJ2-3|TRBV7-2|TRBD1
CASSLRTGGGDTQYF
>TRBJ1-4|TRBV5-1|TRBD1
CASSPEGTAHNEKLFF
>TRBJ2-7|TRBV9|TRBD1
CASSLGQGVNEQYF
>TRBJ2-1|TRBV7-2|-
CASSLRNEQFF
>TRBJ2-1|TRBV24-1|TRBD1
CATSDPGDREQFF
>TRBJ2-1|TRBV19|-
CASSIYGGKIF
>TRBJ2-1|TRBV2|TRBD2
CASRAHSGRNEQFF
>TRBJ2-1|TRBV7-6|-
CASSPYNGGEQFF
>TRBJ2-7|TRBV28|TRBD1
CASSSGIQGAYEQYF
>TRBJ1-5|TRBV6-5|-
CASIPAGTNQPQHF
>TRBJ2-1|TRBV5-4|TRBD2
CASSIGFAWTSGSNEQFF
>TRBJ2-7|TRBV5-1|-
CASSLGESSYEQYF
>TRBJ2-7|TRBV5-1|TRBD1
CASSPGQGSYEQYF
>TRBJ2-5|TRBV5-6|TRBD2
CASSLPLAGYEETQYF
>TRBJ1-2|TRBV7-6|-
CASSSRVGLFGYGYTF
>TRBJ1-2|TRBV3-1/TRBV3-2|TRBD1
CASRTGTGGYGYTF
>TRBJ2-3|TRBV6-4|TRBD2
CASSDGRATDTQYF
>TRBJ2-3|TRBV7-3|TRBD2
CASSSGLAGVTDTQYF
>TRBJ2-1|TRBV19|TRBD2
CASSITPRTSGRDSNEQFF
>TRBJ1-3|TRBV20-1|TRBD1
CSASTGGINTIYF
>TRBJ1-5|TRBV11-3|-
CASSLSVYNQPQHF
>TRBJ2-1|TRBV27|TRBD1
CASGQGPYNEQFF
>TRBJ2-2|TRBV18|TRBD2
CASSPLAVRAGNTGELFF
>TRBJ1-1|TRBV21-1|-
CASSNYLHPMNTEAFF
>TRBJ1-3|TRBV19|-
CASSISGNGNTIYF
>TRBJ1-2|TRBV7-2|-
CASSLVGTTGGGYGYTF
>TRBJ2-2|TRBV5-4|TRBD2
CASTSTGLAVNTGELFF
>TRBJ1-4|TRBV20-1|-
CSARERRKLFF
>TRBJ2-3|TRBV10-1|-
CASSEFKAGTDTQYF